This TCR beta chain came from a study of shared clonotypes between healthy human individuals (dated by TCRdb to 2018 to 2020). Background for the entire study: The cohort comprised a couple of women and a few men aged 18 to 49 years. For each donor, CD4 naive and CD4 memory were each run on three plates, CD8 naive on two plates, and CD8 memory on one plate. To estimate repertoire size and how much clonotype sharing occurs between individuals, the study deeply sequenced the blood TCR repertoires of five healthy adults. Different laboratories and diverse techniques were used to prepare libraries and sequence TCR repertoires, to increase sequencing depth and limit assay-specific biases. Between about 0.94 and 8.9 billion PBMCs per donor were obtained by leukapheresis.

V is clipped by 7 bases and J by 5 bases, and the sequence between their germline boundaries is 8 bases long. CDR1 and CDR2, looked up from the germline V gene, are SQVTM and ANQGSEA. The CDR3 starts with the cysteine, ends with the phenylalanine, and has 10 residues. CDR3 DNA only is kept here, 30 bases in frame from base 1. Overall study results and their limits: Larger estimated clonotype richness was generally found for naive subsets than for memory subsets. Sampling was restricted to blood, and TCR repertoires in tissue are likely to differ from TCR repertoires in blood. The small number of donors limited the genetic and exposure-history diversity represented. Around 5% of naive CD4, 3.5% of naive CD8, approximately 2.2% of memory CD4, and more than 0.35% of memory CD8 clonotypes were shared across a few donors. Rarefaction of sorted-subset datasets indicated incomplete sequencing despite the large sequencing depth. Higher generation probabilities were observed for clonotypes shared by all four sorted-subset donors than for non-shared clonotypes. Pairwise subsampling indicated that sequencing depth was expected to affect the degree of clonotype sharing among donors.

TCR CDR3 regions were amplified from genomic DNA by multiplex PCR using the deep immunoSEQ assay. Genomic DNA extracted from each cell subset was distributed evenly over all wells of several immunoSEQ 96-well plates, and each plate served as one replicate. For sorted subsets, about 200 ng genomic DNA, equal to 30,000 or so T cell genomes, was loaded into each replicate PCR. Purified libraries were measured with a Qubit 3.0 fluorometer, size-checked on a Bioanalyzer 2100, and measured again with the KAPA Library Quantification kit. Each immunoSEQ 96-well plate was sequenced on its own single-read 150-cycle Illumina NextSeq 550 flow cell. Processing in the source paper ran as follows. Because the immunoSEQ output included only junctional sequences and no quality scores, the filtering could not be the same as the filtering used for full-length reads. Sequences were annotated with PyIR, a Python wrapper for IgBLAST v1.9, using IMGT germline references to assign V/J genes and CDR3. Reads with weak V/J assignments (E-value above 1e-6), missing CDR3, stop codons, out-of-frame junctions, or ambiguous translated residues were removed. V3J clonotypes were defined as sequences sharing an identical inferred V gene, J gene, and CDR3 amino acid sequence. To compute the percentage overlap between repertoires, the number of shared unique clonotypes was divided by the size of the smaller repertoire. Richness of each repertoire was evaluated using RTK rarefaction, the Chao1 estimator, and Recon v2.1 estimates of unobserved clonotypes. For all TCRbeta clonotypes obtained by the gDNA method from a handful of donors, generation probabilities were computed with OLGA. In its TCRdb copy, this immuneACCESS table keeps in-frame sequences only and misses some clones. Where compared with another copy, unresolved V genes explain less than half of these, and the others have no known cause. V and J calls and clone size follow that table, whereas D and trimming were derived from the DNA. Counted in this sample were some 1.4 million clones; roughly 95% of them appeared once. More than 0.9% of the sample is in the top ten clones.

Healthy HIV-negative adults with no recently reported acute infections or vaccinations were included as donors. Every donor was a Caucasian adult living in Nashville, Tennessee, USA. CD4+ T cells were enriched by magnetic negative selection, after which naive cells were positively selected on CD45RA and the negative fraction was taken as the memory subset. Blood was obtained by leukapheresis, after which PBMCs were separated by Ficoll-Histopaque density gradient centrifugation and cryopreserved in liquid nitrogen vapor phase. Purity and quantity of every magnetically sorted T cell population were checked by analytical flow cytometry. From each sorted fraction, genomic DNA was isolated and quantified by UV absorbance on a Nanodrop 2000c. With respect to this clone: Its antigen specificity is not known. No much larger clone exists at a distance of one base, and base qualities are not known.

Rearrangement joined TRBV29-1 to TRBJ2-5, with no confident D gene call. The TCR comes from a man aged 30 to 45 in good health. Sequences were obtained from naive CD4+ T cells sorted from blood. The cell subset or site label here, explained by the study, means: CD45RA+ positively selected. The DNA reads TGCAGCGCCCTGTACGAGACCCAGTACTTC. Its translation reads: CSALYETQYF.